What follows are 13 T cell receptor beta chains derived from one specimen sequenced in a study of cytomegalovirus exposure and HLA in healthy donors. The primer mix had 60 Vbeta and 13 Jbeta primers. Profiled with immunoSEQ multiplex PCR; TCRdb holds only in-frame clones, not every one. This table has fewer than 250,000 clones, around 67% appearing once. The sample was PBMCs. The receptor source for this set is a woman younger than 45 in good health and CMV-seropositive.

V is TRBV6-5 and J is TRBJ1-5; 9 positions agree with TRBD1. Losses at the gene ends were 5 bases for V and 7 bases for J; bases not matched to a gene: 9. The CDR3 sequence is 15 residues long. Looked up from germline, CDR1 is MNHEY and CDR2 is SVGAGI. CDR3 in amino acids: CASSRDREAGQPQHF. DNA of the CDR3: TGTGCCAGCAGTCGGGACAGGGAGGCGGGACAGCCCCAGCATTTT.

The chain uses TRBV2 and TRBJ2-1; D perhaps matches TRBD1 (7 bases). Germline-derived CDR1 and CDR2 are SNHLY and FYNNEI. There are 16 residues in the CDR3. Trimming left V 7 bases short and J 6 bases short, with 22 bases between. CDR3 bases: TGTGCCAGCACCCATCTGGGGCAGGGGGGACTCAATGAGCAGTTCTTC. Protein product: CASTHLGQGGLNEQFF. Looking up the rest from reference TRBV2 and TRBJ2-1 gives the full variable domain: EPEVTQTPSHQVTQMGQEVILRCVPISNHLYFYWYRQILGQKVEFLVSFYNNEISEKSEIFDDQFSVERPDGSNFTLKIRSTKLEDSAMYFCASTHLGQGGLNEQFFGPGTRLTVL.

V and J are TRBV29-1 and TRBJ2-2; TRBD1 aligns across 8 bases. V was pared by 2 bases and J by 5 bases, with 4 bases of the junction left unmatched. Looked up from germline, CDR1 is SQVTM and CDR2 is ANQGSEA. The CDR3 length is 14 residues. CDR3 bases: TGCAGCGTTGAATCCCAGGGGGCAACCGGGGAGCTGTTTTTT. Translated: CSVESQGATGELFF.

CDR3 sequence: CASSLQESGEQYF. The DNA for the CDR3 is TGTGCCAGCAGCTTACAGGAAAGTGGCGAGCAGTACTTC. The rearrangement joins TRBV7-9 to TRBJ2-7; D gene uncertain. The V gene lost 2 bases and the J gene lost 6 bases, with 11 bases spanning the gap. Germline CDR1 is SEHNR and CDR2 is FQNEAQ (reference sequence). The CDR3 contains 13 residues.

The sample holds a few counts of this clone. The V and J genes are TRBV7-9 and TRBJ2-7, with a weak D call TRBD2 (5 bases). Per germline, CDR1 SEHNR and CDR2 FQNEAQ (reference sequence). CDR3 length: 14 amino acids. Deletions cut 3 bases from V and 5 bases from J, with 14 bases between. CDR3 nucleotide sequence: TGTGCCAGCAGCTTCGCGGGTCCCACCGACGAGCAGTACTTC. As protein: CASSFAGPTDEQYF.

This CDR3 reads CASRGGGTGAYEQYF. CDR3 coding DNA: TGTGCCAGCAGGGGCGGGGGGACAGGGGCCTACGAGCAGTACTTC. V gene TRBV6-1 combines with J gene TRBJ2-7; 10 positions match TRBD1. The V segment lost 6 bases and the J segment 2 bases; nucleotides outside the gene matches: 7. The CDR3 contains 15 residues. CDR1 and CDR2 (germline): MNHNS, SASEGT.

The CDR3 region is CASSPPGREFDGYTF. The CDR3 DNA follows: TGTGCCAGCAGCCCCCCTGGCAGGGAATTTGATGGCTACACCTTC. The rearrangement uses TRBV7-9 and TRBJ1-2, with TRBD1 as a possible D gene (5 bases). Germline CDR1 is SEHNR and CDR2 is FQNEAQ (reference sequence). This CDR3 region has 15 residues. The ends were cut back, 5 bases at V and 6 bases at J, with 19 bases in the middle.

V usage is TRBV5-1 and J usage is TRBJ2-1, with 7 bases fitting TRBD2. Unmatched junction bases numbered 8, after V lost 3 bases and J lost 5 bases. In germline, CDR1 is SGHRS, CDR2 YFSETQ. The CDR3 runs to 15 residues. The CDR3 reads CASSYRLAGDNEQFF. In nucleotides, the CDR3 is TGCGCCAGCAGCTACCGACTAGCTGGGGACAATGAGCAGTTCTTC.

The CDR3 loop is CASSFGRGGRDEQYF. CDR3 nucleotide sequence: TGTGCCAGCAGCTTCGGTCGGGGAGGGCGGGACGAGCAGTACTTC. The chain carries TRBV5-4 and TRBJ2-7; 7 nucleotides align to TRBD2. CDR3 length equals 15 residues. Germline CDR1 is SGHNT and CDR2 is YYREEE (reference sequence). V shed 2 bases and J 5 bases; nucleotides not matched to a gene: 10.

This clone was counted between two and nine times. The CDR3 nucleotides read TGTGCCAGCAGCTTAGGGGGGGGGAACACTGAAGCTTTCTTT. Amino acid sequence: CASSLGGGNTEAFF. The chain carries TRBV7-2 and TRBJ1-1; a weak D match, TRBD1 (5 bases). Per the germline V gene, CDR1 is SGHTA and CDR2 is FQGNSA. The CDR3 spans 14 residues. V was pared by 1 base and J by 1 base, with 7 bases between.

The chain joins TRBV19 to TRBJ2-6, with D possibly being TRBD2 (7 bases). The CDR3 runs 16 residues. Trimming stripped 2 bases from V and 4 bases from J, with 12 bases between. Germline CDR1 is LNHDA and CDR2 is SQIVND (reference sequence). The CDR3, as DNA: TGTGCCAGTAGTATATTCGCGGGGGCAGGGGCCAACGTCCTGACTTTC. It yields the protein CASSIFAGAGANVLTF.

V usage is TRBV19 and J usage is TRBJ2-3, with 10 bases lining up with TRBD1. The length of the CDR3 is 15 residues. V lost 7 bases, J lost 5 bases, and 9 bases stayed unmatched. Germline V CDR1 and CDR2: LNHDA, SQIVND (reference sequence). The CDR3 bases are TGTGCCAGTACCCCGGGACAGGGGTTGATAGATACGCAGTATTTT. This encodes CASTPGQGLIDTQYF.

For the CDR3, the DNA is TGTGCCAGCAGTTTAGGTAGCCGGACTCGGGATACGCAGTATTTT. Translating gives CASSLGSRTRDTQYF. This sequence joins TRBV28 and TRBJ2-3; TRBD2 might be the D (5 bases). The V end was cut by 2 bases, the J end by 6 bases, with 15 bases between. Per germline, CDR1 MDHEN and CDR2 SYDVKM. The CDR3 contains 15 residues.